A single T cell receptor (beta chain) is shown here with its context. Its target is not known. The data derive from a study of radiotherapy plus CTLA-4 blockade in lung cancer. Germline loops: CDR1 SQVTM, CDR2 ANQGSEA. This CDR3 spans 13 amino acids. With 6 bases clipped from V and 7 bases from J, the junction kept 10 bases outside the gene matches. TCRdb's copy holds only in-frame clones and misses some; the assay was immunoSEQ multiplex PCR. The profile shows some 49,000 clones, approximately 81% of them singletons. Study results and caveats: Early blood T cell clone changes and increased post-radiation serum interferon-beta were reportedly the strongest response predictors. TCR clones of tumor origin grew in blood after radiotherapy plus ipilimumab.

The TCR comes from a human donor with non-small cell lung cancer whose response to radiotherapy plus ipilimumab could not be evaluated. The chain is built from TRBV29-1 and TRBJ2-7; 9 bases align to TRBD2. This specimen consisted of peripheral blood, obtained from a patient treated with radiotherapy plus ipilimumab. CDR3 nucleotide sequence: TGCAGCGTGGGGCGGGAGGGCCTGAGGGAGCAGTACTTC. It translates to CSVGREGLREQYF.